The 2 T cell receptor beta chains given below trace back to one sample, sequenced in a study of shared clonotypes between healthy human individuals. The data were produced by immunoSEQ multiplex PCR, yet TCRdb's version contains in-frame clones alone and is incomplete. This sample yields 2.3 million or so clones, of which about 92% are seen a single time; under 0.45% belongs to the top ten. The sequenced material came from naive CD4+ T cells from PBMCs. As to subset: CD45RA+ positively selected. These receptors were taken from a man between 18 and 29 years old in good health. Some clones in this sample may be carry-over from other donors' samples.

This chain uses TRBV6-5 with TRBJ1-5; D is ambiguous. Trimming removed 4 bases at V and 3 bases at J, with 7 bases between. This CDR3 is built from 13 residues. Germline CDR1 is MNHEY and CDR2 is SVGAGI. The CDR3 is CASSFRANQPQHF. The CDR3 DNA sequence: TGTGCCAGCAGTTTTAGGGCCAATCAGCCCCAGCATTTT.

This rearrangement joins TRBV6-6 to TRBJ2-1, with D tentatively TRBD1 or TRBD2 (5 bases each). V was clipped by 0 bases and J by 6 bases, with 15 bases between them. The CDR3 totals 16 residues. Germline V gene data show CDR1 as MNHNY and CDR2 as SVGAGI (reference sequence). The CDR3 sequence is CASSYSPGTHGNEQFF. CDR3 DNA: TGTGCCAGCAGTTACTCCCCTGGGACCCACGGCAATGAGCAGTTCTTC.